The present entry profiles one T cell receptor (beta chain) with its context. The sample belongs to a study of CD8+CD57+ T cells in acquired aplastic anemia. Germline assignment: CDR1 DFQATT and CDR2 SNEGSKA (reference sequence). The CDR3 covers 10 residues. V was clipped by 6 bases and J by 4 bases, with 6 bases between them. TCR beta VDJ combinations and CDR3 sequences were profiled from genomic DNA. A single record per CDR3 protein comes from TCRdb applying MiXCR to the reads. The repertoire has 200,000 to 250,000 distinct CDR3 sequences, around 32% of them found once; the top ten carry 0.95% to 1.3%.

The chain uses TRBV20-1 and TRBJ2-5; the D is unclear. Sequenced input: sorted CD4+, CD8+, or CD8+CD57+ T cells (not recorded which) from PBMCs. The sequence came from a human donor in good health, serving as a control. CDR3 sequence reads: CSASGETQYF. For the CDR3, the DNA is TGCAGTGCAAGTGGAGAGACCCAGTACTTC.